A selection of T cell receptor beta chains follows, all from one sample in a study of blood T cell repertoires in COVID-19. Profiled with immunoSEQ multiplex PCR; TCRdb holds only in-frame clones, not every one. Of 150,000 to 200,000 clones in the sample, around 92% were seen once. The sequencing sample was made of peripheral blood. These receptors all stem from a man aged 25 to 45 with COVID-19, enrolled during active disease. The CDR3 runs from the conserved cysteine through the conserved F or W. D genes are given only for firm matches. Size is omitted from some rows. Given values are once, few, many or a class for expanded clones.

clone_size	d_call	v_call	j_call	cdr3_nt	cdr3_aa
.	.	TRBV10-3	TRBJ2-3	TGTGCCATCAGTGATCGCAGGGGGGGCACAGATACGCAGTATTTT	CAISDRRGGTDTQYF
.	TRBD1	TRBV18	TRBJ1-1	TGTGCCAGCTCACCACAGGGGGCTTGGACTGAAGCTTTCTTT	CASSPQGAWTEAFF
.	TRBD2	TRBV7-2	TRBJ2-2	TGTGCCAGCAGCTTAGAGCTAGCGGGGACCGGGGAGCTGTTTTTT	CASSLELAGTGELFF
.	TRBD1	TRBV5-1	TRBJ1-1	TGCGCCAGCAGCTTGGTTTACAGGGGAATGAACACTGAAGCTTTCTTT	CASSLVYRGMNTEAFF
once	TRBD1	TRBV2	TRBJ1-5	TGTGCCAGCAGTGCTCGAAGGGGGCTGGATCAGCCCCAGCATTTT	CASSARRGLDQPQHF
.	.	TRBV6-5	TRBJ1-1	TGTGCCAGCAGTTACTGGGTGGGCGGGAAGAACACTGAAGCTTTCTTT	CASSYWVGGKNTEAFF
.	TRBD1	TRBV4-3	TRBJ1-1	TGCGCCAGCAGCCAAAGTCCAACGACAGGGGTGAGGAACACTGAAGCTTTCTTT	CASSQSPTTGVRNTEAFF
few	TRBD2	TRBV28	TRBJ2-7	TGTGCCAGCAGTATACTAGCGCAGACCTACGAGCAGTACTTC	CASSILAQTYEQYF
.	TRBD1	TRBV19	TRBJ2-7	TGTGCCAGTAGTCAAGAGGGACAGGGCGGGCAGTACTTC	CASSQEGQGGQYF
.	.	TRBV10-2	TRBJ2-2	TGCGCCAGCAGTGAACCGACGGGAGTGGCCGGGGAGCTGTTTTTT	CASSEPTGVAGELFF
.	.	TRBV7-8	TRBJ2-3	TGTGCCAGCAGCCCGACAGCACCCAGCACAGATACGCAGTATTTT	CASSPTAPSTDTQYF
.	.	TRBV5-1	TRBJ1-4	TGCGCCAGCAGCTTGGAGGGAGTTAGAACTAATGAAAAACTGTTTTTT	CASSLEGVRTNEKLFF
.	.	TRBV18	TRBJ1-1	TGTGCCAGCTCACCACCGGCAGGGTGGAACACTGAAGCTTTCTTT	CASSPPAGWNTEAFF
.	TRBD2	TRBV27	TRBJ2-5	TGTGCCAGCAGTTCCCGGGGGGACCTTATTTACCAAGAGACCCAGTACTTC	CASSSRGDLIYQETQYF
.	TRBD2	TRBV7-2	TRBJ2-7	TGTGCCAGCAGCCCGGGACTAGCAGCCTACGAGCAGTACTTC	CASSPGLAAYEQYF
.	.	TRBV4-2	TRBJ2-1	TGTGCCAGCAGCCGAGGGAGGAGCGGAAAGAGCTCCTACAATGAGCAGTTCTTC	CASSRGRSGKSSYNEQFF
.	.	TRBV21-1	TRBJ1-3	TGTGCCAGCAGCAACAGGGGGGCCCTCTCTGGAAACACCATATATTTT	CASSNRGALSGNTIYF
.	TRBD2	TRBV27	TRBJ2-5	TGTGCCAGCGCCGATGTGTCAGCGGGAGGTTGGGAGACCCAGTACTTC	CASADVSAGGWETQYF
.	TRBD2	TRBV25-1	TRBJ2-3	TGTGCCAGCAGTGAATGGGGGGGTAGTTACACAGATACGCAGTATTTT	CASSEWGGSYTDTQYF
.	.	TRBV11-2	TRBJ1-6	TGTGCCAGCAGCTTCGAAGCCTATTCACCCCTCCACTTT	CASSFEAYSPLHF
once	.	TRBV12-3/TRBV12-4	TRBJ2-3	TGTGCCAGCAGTTTGTTCTCGGGAGATACGCAGTATTTT	CASSLFSGDTQYF
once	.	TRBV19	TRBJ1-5	TGTGCCAGTAGTATATCCTCAGGTGATGGCAATCAGCCCCAGCATTTT	CASSISSGDGNQPQHF
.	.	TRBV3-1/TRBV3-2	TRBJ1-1	TGTGCCAGCAGCCAAGATCACCGGGGAGGGACTGAAGCTTTCTTT	CASSQDHRGGTEAFF
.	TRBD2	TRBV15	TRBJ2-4	TGTGCCACCAGCAGAGAGGGGCCTAGCGGGAGTGCGGACATTCAGTACTTC	CATSREGPSGSADIQYF
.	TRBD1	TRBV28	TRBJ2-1	TGTGCCAGCAGTTCGTCGACAGGGTCTGAGCAGTTCTTC	CASSSSTGSEQFF
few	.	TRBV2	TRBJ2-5	TGTGCCAGCAGAAGCTCGGAGACCCAGTACTTC	CASRSSETQYF
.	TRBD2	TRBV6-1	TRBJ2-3	TGTGCCAGCAGTGACGGACTAGCGGGGGGTGGGAAAAAATACACAGATACGCAGTATTTT	CASSDGLAGGGKKYTDTQYF
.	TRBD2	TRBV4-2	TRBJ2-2	TGTGCCAGCAGCCAAGATGGGAGGGGTTGGGCCGGGGAGCTGTTTTTT	CASSQDGRGWAGELFF
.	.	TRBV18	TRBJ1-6	TGTGCCAGCTCGTTCGACATAGCCTATAATTCACCCCTCCACTTT	CASSFDIAYNSPLHF
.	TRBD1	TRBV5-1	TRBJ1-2	TGCGCCAGCAGCTTGGCGGGAGGGGGCGGATATGGCTACACCTTC	CASSLAGGGGYGYTF
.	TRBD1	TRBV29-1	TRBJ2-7	TGCAGCGCCCGGACAGGGTTAGGCTACGAGCAGTACTTC	CSARTGLGYEQYF
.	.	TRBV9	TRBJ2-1	TGTGCCAGCAGCGCGTCCGATGAGCAGTTCTTC	CASSASDEQFF
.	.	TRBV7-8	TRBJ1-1	TGTGCCAGCAGCCCAGCGGCGGGTGGGGCTTTCTTT	CASSPAAGGAFF
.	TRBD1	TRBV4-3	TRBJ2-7	TGCGCCAGCAGCCAAGAAGAGACAGGGTACGAGCAGTACTTC	CASSQEETGYEQYF
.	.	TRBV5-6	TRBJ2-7	TGTGCCAGCACCCCAGGGGACTCCTACGAGCAGTACTTC	CASTPGDSYEQYF
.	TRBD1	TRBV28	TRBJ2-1	TGTGCCAGCAGTTTAAGTGGACAGGGGTTCAATGAGCAGTTCTTC	CASSLSGQGFNEQFF
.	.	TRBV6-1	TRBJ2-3	TGTGCCAGCAGTGAAGCGCCGGGGGAGGAAGATACGCAGTATTTT	CASSEAPGEEDTQYF
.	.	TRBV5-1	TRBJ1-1	TGCGCCAGCAGCTTGCAAGGAGGCCCGATCAACACTGAAGCTTTCTTT	CASSLQGGPINTEAFF
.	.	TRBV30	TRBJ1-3	TGTGCCTGGAGTTCAAGGAGCTCTGGAAACACCATATATTTT	CAWSSRSSGNTIYF
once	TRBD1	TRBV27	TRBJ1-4	TGTGCCAGCAGTCCCCAGACAGGGGTTCATGAAAAACTGTTTTTT	CASSPQTGVHEKLFF
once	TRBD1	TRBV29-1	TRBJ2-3	TGCAGCGTTGAAAGGACAGGGGGTAGCACAGATACGCAGTATTTT	CSVERTGGSTDTQYF
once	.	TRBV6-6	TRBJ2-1	TGTGCCGCGGGTCGGGTTTACAATGAGCAGTTCTTC	CAAGRVYNEQFF
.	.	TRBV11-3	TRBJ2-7	TGTGCCAGCAGCTTACAGGGGTCCTCCTACGAGCAGTACTTC	CASSLQGSSYEQYF
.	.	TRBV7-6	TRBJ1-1	TGTGCCAGCAGCTTAGTGTCGGCGGTGAACACTGAAGCTTTCTTT	CASSLVSAVNTEAFF
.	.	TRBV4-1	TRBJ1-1	TGCGCCAGCAGCCAGGTGAGGTTCAACACTGAAGCTTTCTTT	CASSQVRFNTEAFF
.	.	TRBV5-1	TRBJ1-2	TGCGCCAGCAGCTTGCCCACCGACCTTCAGGGTGACGGCTACACCTTC	CASSLPTDLQGDGYTF
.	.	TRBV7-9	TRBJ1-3	TGTGCCAGCAGCTTCGACGGGGGGGTTGGAAACACCATATATTTT	CASSFDGGVGNTIYF
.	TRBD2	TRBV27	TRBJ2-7	TGTGCCAGCAGTCTGACTAGCGGGGGCTACGAGCAGTACTTC	CASSLTSGGYEQYF
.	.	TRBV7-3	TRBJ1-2	TGTGCCAGCAGCTCCTACTCGACAGTGAACTATGGCTACACCTTC	CASSSYSTVNYGYTF